Presented here are 18 T cell receptor beta chains from one specimen sequenced in a study of naive and memory T cell subsets. The library had UMIs added by 3' ligation of an oligonucleotide to TCR cDNA. Four PCR rounds used nested alpha and beta constant region primers plus the SP2 primer. TCRdb independently ran MiXCR on the 5' RACE reads; one entry per CDR3 protein. Found here are over 45,000 distinct CDR3 sequences, 4.7% of them singletons; the top ten hold roughly 0.8%. The receptors come from a female donor in good health.

This clonotype was counted ten times or more. The chain employs TRBV20-1 and TRBJ2-5; tentatively, D is TRBD2 (6 bases). Germline CDR1 and CDR2: DFQATT and SNEGSKA (reference sequence). The CDR3 is made up of 18 amino acids. Trimming stripped 6 bases from V and 3 bases from J, with 29 bases between. DNA of the CDR3: TGCAGTGCCTCAAAGACTAGGAGTTTTCCGTCGATTAAAGAGACCCAGTACTTC. Its translation is CSASKTRSFPSIKETQYF.

This clonotype was counted a few times. The rearrangement joins TRBV6-5 to TRBJ2-7; 7 nucleotides align to TRBD2. After removal of 6 bases from V and 7 bases from J, the junction contained 9 bases not matched to a gene. The germline gives CDR1 MNHEY, CDR2 SVGAGI. The CDR3 runs to 13 residues. The CDR3 sequence is CASRRGGTWEQYF. The CDR3 DNA follows: TGTGCCAGCAGGAGGGGAGGGACCTGGGAGCAGTACTTC.

Regarding this clonotype: This may come from a read error, since a much larger clone is one base off. The chain is built from TRBV6-2 or TRBV6-3 and TRBJ2-2; D remains unclear. The length of the CDR3 is 16 residues. Germline V gives CDR1 MNHEY, CDR2 SVGEGT. The CDR3 sequence is CASSYSTRVNAGELFF. The CDR3 DNA follows: TGTGCCAGCAGTTACTCGACCCGGGTGAACGCCGGGGAGCTGTTTTTT.

This clonotype was counted at least ten times. The genes are TRBV20-1 and TRBJ1-1; D might be TRBD1 (6 bases). Deletions cut 3 bases from V and 6 bases from J, with 32 bases between. CDR1 is DFQATT and CDR2 is SNEGSKA in the germline V gene (reference sequence). The CDR3 is 19 residues long. The CDR3: CSASPLNPAGVRWIAEAFF. In DNA, the CDR3 is TGCAGTGCTAGCCCCCTGAACCCCGCAGGGGTACGGTGGATCGCTGAAGCTTTCTTT.

This clonotype was seen at least ten times. This chain uses TRBV27 with TRBJ2-7; 7 bases are a match to TRBD1. The CDR3 is 13 residues long. CDR1 is MNHEY and CDR2 is SMNVEV in the germline V gene (reference sequence). V trimming: 3 bases; J trimming: 2 bases; junction bases outside the gene matches: 1. This CDR3 reads CASSLQGAYEQYF. CDR3 in DNA: TGTGCCAGCAGTTTGCAGGGGGCCTACGAGCAGTACTTC.

This clonotype was observed many times. The rearrangement links TRBV29-1 to TRBJ1-4, with 9 bases that match TRBD1. Trimming at V came to 7 bases and at J to 8 bases, leaving 8 bases not matched to a gene. Germline values: CDR1 SQVTM, CDR2 ANQGSEA. The CDR3 length is 13 residues. CDR3 in amino acids: CSGGQGMDEKLFF. CDR3 bases: TGCAGCGGCGGACAGGGGATGGACGAAAAACTGTTTTTT.

This clonotype was seen many times. The V and J genes are TRBV6-6 and TRBJ1-5; 7 bases map to TRBD1. With V trimmed by 5 bases and J by 5 bases, 12 bases remained unmatched. From germline, CDR1 is MNHNY and CDR2 SVGAGI (reference sequence). CDR3 length: 16 residues. The CDR3 reads CASSPLGQLFDQPQHF. The CDR3 coding sequence is TGTGCCAGCAGTCCCCTGGGACAGTTATTCGATCAGCCCCAGCATTTT.

This clonotype has ten or more counts. V and J are TRBV20-1 and TRBJ2-1; no clear D. The CDR3 is 14 residues long. Germline-derived CDR1 and CDR2 are DFQATT and SNEGSKA (reference sequence). Trimming cost V 0 bases and J 2 bases, with 8 bases left between them. The CDR3 bases are TGCAGTGCTAGAGAGTTGAGCGCCTACAATGAGCAGTTCTTC. This codes for CSARELSAYNEQFF.

In its sample, this clonotype was seen many times. The chain couples TRBV28 to TRBJ1-2; the D is unclear. V was trimmed by 6 bases and J by 3 bases, leaving 11 bases between them. The length of the CDR3 is 13 residues. CDR1 is MDHEN and CDR2 is SYDVKM in the germline V gene. The CDR3 DNA follows: TGTGCCAGCAGCATAAACCCCCACTATGGCTACACCTTC. It yields the protein CASSINPHYGYTF.

This rearrangement joins TRBV27 to TRBJ1-2, with TRBD1 as a possible D gene (5 bases). Germline CDR1 is MNHEY and CDR2 is SMNVEV (reference sequence). Trimming stripped 5 bases from V and 0 bases from J, with 10 bases between. The CDR3 has 14 residues. Written as DNA, the CDR3 is TGTGCCAGCAGTCCCAGGGAAGCTAACTATGGCTACACCTTC. Its translation: CASSPREANYGYTF.

This clonotype appeared a few times. The genes are TRBV21-1 and TRBJ1-5; the D call of TRBD1 is as the table states it, not checked on the DNA. TRBV21-1 is flagged as a pseudogene. The length of the CDR3 is 16 residues. The CDR3 nucleotides are TGTGCCAGCAGCAATGGGACAGACCTTAGCAATCAGCCCCAGCATTTT. Protein product: CASSNGTDLSNQPQHF.

At least ten counts were recorded for this clonotype. The chain combines TRBV5-1 with TRBJ2-3; D remains unclear. Germline V gene sequence: CDR1 SGHRS, CDR2 YFSETQ. The CDR3 is 15 amino acids. Trimming left V 4 bases short and J 0 bases short, with 12 bases between. CDR3 in DNA: TGCGCCAGCAGCCTACCCACCGGGAGCACAGATACGCAGTATTTT. This translates into CASSLPTGSTDTQYF.

Many counts were recorded for this clonotype. The rearrangement links TRBV19 to TRBJ2-5, with a possible D match to TRBD1 (6 bases). Germline V gene data show CDR1 as LNHDA and CDR2 as SQIVND (reference sequence). V dropped 7 bases and J dropped 5 bases, with 17 bases sitting between them. CDR3 size: 14 residues. Here the CDR3 reads CASNPGTIVETQYF. In nucleotides, the CDR3 is TGTGCCAGTAATCCCGGGACAATAGTGGAGACCCAGTACTTC.

This clonotype has at least ten counts. The chain is built from TRBV6-5 and TRBJ1-5; D is possibly TRBD1 (5 bases). The CDR3 has 15 amino acids. V lost 5 bases to trimming and J lost 4 bases, with 15 bases between them. CDR1 is MNHEY and CDR2 is SVGAGI in the germline V gene. CDR3 loop: CASSPGGTANQPQHF. DNA for the CDR3: TGTGCCAGCAGTCCCGGAGGGACGGCGAATCAGCCCCAGCATTTT.

The table lists this clonotype with many counts. V and J are TRBV21-1 and TRBJ2-6. TRBV21-1 constitutes a pseudogene. The length of the CDR3 is 12 residues. Here the CDR3 DNA reads TGTGCCAGCAGTTACGGGCAAAACGTCCTGACTTTC. As protein: CASSYGQNVLTF.

This clonotype was detected ten times or more. V gene TRBV29-1 combines with J gene TRBJ1-1, with a tentative D call TRBD1 (5 bases). This CDR3 comprises 13 residues. Germline CDR1 is SQVTM and CDR2 is ANQGSEA. Trimming pared 3 bases from V and 3 bases from J, leaving 11 bases between. In DNA form, the CDR3 reads TGCAGCGTTGACAGGGCGGTATACACTGAAGCTTTCTTT. As protein: CSVDRAVYTEAFF. Using reference TRBV29-1 and TRBJ1-1 for the parts outside the CDR3, the full variable domain is SAVISQKPSRDICQRGTSLTIQCQVDSQVTMMFWYRQQPGQSLTLIATANQGSEATYESGFVIDKFPISRPNLTFSTLTVSNMSPEDSSIYLCSVDRAVYTEAFFGQGTRLTVV.

In its sample, this clonotype was seen many times. This sequence joins TRBV29-1 and TRBJ2-2; 9 nucleotides line up with TRBD1. The trim removed 4 bases at V and 3 bases at J, leaving 9 bases unmatched. The CDR3 has 16 residues. Germline lookup yields CDR1 SQVTM and CDR2 ANQGSEA. The CDR3 coding sequence is TGCAGCGTTGCAGGAAGTCGGACAGGGGACACCGGGGAGCTGTTTTTT. It specifies CSVAGSRTGDTGELFF.

This clonotype was recorded at least ten times. J is TRBJ1-1 and V is TRBV19; 8 positions match TRBD1. CDR1 and CDR2 (germline): LNHDA, SQIVND (reference sequence). The V and J ends lost 5 bases and 0 bases, in that order; junction bases with no gene match: 5. The length of the CDR3 is 15 residues. Here the CDR3 DNA reads TGTGCCAGTAGTTTAACAGGGGGGATGAACACTGAAGCTTTCTTT. Protein sequence: CASSLTGGMNTEAFF.